This T cell receptor beta chain derives from a study of T cells in tumors and immune-related adverse events. CDR3 length: 11 residues. Trimming cost V 7 bases and J 6 bases, with 8 bases left between them. Looked up from germline, CDR1 is ENHRY and CDR2 is SYGVKD. This clone was seen once. Sequencing used immunoSEQ multiplex PCR; TCRdb keeps in-frame clones, though not all of them. The table lists just under 2,500 clones, roughly 80% of them singletons. This sequence was found in a female donor with metastatic renal cell carcinoma. The chain is built from TRBV10-3 and TRBJ2-3, with unresolved D. The sequences come from tumor tissue, collected from a patient treated with anti-PD-1 therapy. The CDR3 DNA reads as TGTGCCATCATGGGAACGGATACGCAGTATTTT. This codes for CAIMGTDTQYF.